This record concerns one T cell receptor beta chain sequence. This sample was taken from a study of blood T cell repertoires in COVID-19. The overall study: From T cells, B-cell-depleted T cells, or PBMCs came the material, which was cDNA or gDNA.

The germline V and J ends were trimmed by 3 bases and 0 bases, with 9 bases remaining between them. The CDR3 is made up of 16 amino acids. Germline assignment: CDR1 LNHDA and CDR2 SQIVND (reference sequence). Method: immunoSEQ multiplex PCR; TCRdb's copy keeps in-frame clones and lacks some. Of over 85,000 clones detected, 87% appear once; the ten largest clones hold approximately 4.4%. Sequencing input: peripheral blood. The sequence came from a woman over 75 with acute or convalescent COVID-19. The gene calls are TRBV19 and TRBJ1-6, with D maybe TRBD1 (5 bases). CDR3: CASSISTVSYNSPLHF. CDR3 sequence (DNA): TGTGCCAGTAGTATTTCGACAGTCTCCTATAATTCACCCCTCCACTTT.